This T cell receptor (beta chain) was identified in a study of long-term antiretroviral therapy in people with HIV. Findings of the study overall: Patients on ART gained diversity, which nonetheless stayed below transplant donor controls. Specimen acquisition occurred between about 2003 and 2018, potentially under older ART regimens.

To note about this clone: Antigen specificity is unknown.

Survey-level resolution applied to immunoSEQ assay v3.0. The method was immunoSEQ multiplex PCR; TCRdb's version includes in-frame clones alone and lacks a portion of them. The table has around 23,000 clones, almost 80% seen once. Each donor provided at least one pre-ART PBMC sample and at least two post-ART PBMC samples. CDR1 and CDR2 from the germline V gene are WNHNN and SYGVQD (reference sequence). The CDR3 extends over 15 amino acids. V gave up 10 bases and J gave up 0 bases, with 18 bases separating them. The rearrangement uses TRBV10-1 and TRBJ1-1; D is ambiguous. The sample was unsorted PBMCs, taken 2.1 years after starting antiretroviral therapy. This receptor was identified in a man younger than 40 with HIV. CDR3 loop: CATPFLTNLNTEAFF. CDR3 DNA: TGCGCCACACCCTTTTTGACAAACTTGAACACTGAAGCTTTCTTT.